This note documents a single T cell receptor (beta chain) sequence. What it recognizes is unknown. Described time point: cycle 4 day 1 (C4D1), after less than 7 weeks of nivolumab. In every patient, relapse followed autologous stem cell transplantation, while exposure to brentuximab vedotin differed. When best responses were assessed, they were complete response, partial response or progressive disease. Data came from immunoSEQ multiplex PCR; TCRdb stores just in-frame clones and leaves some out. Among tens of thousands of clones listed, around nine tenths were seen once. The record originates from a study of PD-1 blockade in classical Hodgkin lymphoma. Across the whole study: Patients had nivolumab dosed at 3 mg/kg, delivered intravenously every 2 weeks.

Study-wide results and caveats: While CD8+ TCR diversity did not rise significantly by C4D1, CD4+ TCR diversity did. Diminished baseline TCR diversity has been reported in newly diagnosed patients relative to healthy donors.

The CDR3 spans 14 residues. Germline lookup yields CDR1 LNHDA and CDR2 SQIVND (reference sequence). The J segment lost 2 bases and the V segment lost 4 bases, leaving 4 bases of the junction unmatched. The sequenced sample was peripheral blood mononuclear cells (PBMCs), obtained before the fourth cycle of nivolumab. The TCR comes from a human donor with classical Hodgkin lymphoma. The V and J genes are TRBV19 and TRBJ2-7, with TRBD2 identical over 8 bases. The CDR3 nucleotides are TGTGCCAGTAGTACTCAGCGGGGGCCCTACGAGCAGTACTTC. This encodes CASSTQRGPYEQYF.